The sequence of this TCR beta chain was determined in a study of a mutant IDH1 vaccine in newly diagnosed glioma. Looking at the study overall: Radiotherapy alone preceded vaccination by 4-6 weeks; alternatively, vaccination started with temozolomide cycles.

Some clones are missing from TCRdb's copy, which holds only in-frame ones; the method was immunoSEQ multiplex PCR. The sample holds roughly 34,000 clones, roughly 90% seen once. Note on this clone: No antigen is known for it.

Germline V gene lookup returns CDR1 SEHNR and CDR2 FQNEAQ (reference sequence). Trimming shortened V by 4 bases and J by 1 base, and 19 bases separated the two germline ends. The CDR3 is 17 residues long. The time point is: week 47, end of study. Mutant IDH1 20-mer peptide, at 300 ug, made up each vaccine dose, with topical imiquimod. The V and J genes are TRBV7-9 and TRBJ1-2; D possibly corresponds to TRBD1 (6 bases). This sample comprised PBMCs, obtained from a glioma patient whose treatment included an IDH1 peptide vaccine. The origin of this receptor is a woman in her 40s with glioma. The CDR3 region has the DNA TGTGCCAGCAGCTCACAGGGAGCGACAGAACTTAACTATGGCTACACCTTC. This translates into CASSSQGATELNYGYTF.